This record covers a single TCR beta chain. The data are from a study of blood T cell repertoires in COVID-19. V lost 4 bases, J lost 0 bases, and 8 bases lay in between. This CDR3 is 14 amino acids long. Germline V gene sequence: CDR1 SGHRS, CDR2 YFSETQ. Authors' methods: How many nucleated cells were present was estimated from reference gene primer amplification. TCRdb's table, derived via immunoSEQ multiplex PCR, lists solely in-frame clones and lacks some. That table is the source of V, J and clone size, and D and trimming were worked out from the DNA. Of 90,000 or so clones in the sample, approximately 84% were seen once.

The TCR comes from an elderly man with active or convalescent COVID-19. The sequencing input was peripheral blood. This chain uses TRBV5-1 with TRBJ2-1; D unclear. For the CDR3, the DNA is TGCGCCAGCAGCAGTCAGAACTCCTACAATGAGCAGTTCTTC. It translates to CASSSQNSYNEQFF.